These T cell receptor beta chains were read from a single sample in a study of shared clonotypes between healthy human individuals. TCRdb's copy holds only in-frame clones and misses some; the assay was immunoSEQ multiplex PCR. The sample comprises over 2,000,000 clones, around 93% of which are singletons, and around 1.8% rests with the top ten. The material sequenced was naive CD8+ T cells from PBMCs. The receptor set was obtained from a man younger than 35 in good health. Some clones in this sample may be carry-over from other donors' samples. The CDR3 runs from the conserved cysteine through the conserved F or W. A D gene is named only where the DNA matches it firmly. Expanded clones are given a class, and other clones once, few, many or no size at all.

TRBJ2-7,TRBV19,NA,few,CASSRGYEQYF
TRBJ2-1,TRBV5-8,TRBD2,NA,CASSLTRLLAGSGNEQFF
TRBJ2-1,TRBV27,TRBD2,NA,CASRPFAGGSYNEQFF
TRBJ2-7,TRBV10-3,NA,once,CAISEPLGQAYEQYF
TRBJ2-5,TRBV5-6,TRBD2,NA,CASSGLAGEGGWETQYF
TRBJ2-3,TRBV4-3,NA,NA,CASSQDLEDTQYF
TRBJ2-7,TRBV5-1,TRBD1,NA,CASSLRTGESSYEQYF
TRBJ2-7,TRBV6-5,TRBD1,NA,CASQVGTGFSEQYF
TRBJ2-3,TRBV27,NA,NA,CASSRGTADTQYF
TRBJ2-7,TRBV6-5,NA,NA,CASSYARDPHYEQYF
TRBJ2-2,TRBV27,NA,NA,CASSFRTVNTGELFF
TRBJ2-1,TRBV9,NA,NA,CATVQGTGDEQFF
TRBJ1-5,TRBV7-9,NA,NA,CASSSTTVGNQPQHF
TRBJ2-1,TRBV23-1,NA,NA,CASSLSPEAEQFF
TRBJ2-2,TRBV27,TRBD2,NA,CASSHLAGNTGELFF
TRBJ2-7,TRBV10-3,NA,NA,CAISEPSGAGAYEQYF
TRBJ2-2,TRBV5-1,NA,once,CASSLGGDRAANTGELFF
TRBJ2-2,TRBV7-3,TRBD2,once,CASSLGGTSGTGELFF
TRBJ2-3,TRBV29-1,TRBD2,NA,CSVHRPLAGEFTDTQYF
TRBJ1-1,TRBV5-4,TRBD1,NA,CASSPRGRSVNTEAFF
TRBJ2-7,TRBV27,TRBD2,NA,CASSLSSSGSFEQYF
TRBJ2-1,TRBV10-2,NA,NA,CASTEMLADDYNEQFF
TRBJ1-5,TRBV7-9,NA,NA,CASSPVSGSNQPQHF
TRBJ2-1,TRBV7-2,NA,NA,CASSLVFLGDAEQFF
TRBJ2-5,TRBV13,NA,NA,CASSLGHESLWETQYF
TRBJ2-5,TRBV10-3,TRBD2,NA,CAISARGSGQETQYF
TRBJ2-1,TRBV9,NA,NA,CASSPLGDSYNEQFF
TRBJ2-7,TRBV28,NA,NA,CASTPRTGQSEREKYEQYF
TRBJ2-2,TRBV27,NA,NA,CASSLNVGGELFF
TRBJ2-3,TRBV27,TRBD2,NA,CASSPLADLRNTQYF
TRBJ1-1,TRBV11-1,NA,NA,CASSHPAGTEAFF
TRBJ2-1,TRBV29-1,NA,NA,CSARTANNEQFF
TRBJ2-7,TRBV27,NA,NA,CASSFRTSYEQYF
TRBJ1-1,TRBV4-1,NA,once,CASSQRLRDTREAFF
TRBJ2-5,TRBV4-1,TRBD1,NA,CASSQGTGVQETQYF
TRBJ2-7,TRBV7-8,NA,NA,CASSSPVGPSSYEQYF
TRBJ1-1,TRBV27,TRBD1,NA,CASSLSRTGYTEAFF
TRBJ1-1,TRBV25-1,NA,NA,CASSELGVGTEAFF
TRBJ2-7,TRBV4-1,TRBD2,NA,CASSPGLAFGAEQYF
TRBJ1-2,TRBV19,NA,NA,CASSILSLNYGYTF
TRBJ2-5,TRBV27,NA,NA,CASYSRGIRGQETQYF
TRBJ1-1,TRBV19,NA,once,CASSIEGGNTEAFF
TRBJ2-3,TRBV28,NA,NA,CASSLARRVTDTQYF
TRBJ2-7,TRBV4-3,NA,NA,CASSQDSGGPYEQYF
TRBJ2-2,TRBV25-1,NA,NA,CASSQGTSPVAGELFF